These 31 T cell receptor beta chains came from one sample sequenced in a study of blood T cell repertoires in COVID-19. Sequenced by immunoSEQ multiplex PCR; TCRdb stores in-frame clones only, minus some. Counted here are over 130,000 clones, approximately 84% occurring once; the ten biggest clones make up 3.5% to 4.5%. Sample: peripheral blood. These receptors came from an older woman with acute or convalescent COVID-19.

In this sample, this clone turned up a few times. The chain is built from TRBV7-2 and TRBJ2-5; D not resolved. The CDR3 sequence is 12 residues long. The ends were cut back, 5 bases at V and 7 bases at J, with 11 bases in the middle. Germline V gene data show CDR1 as SGHTA and CDR2 as FQGNSA. Written as DNA, the CDR3 is TGTGCCAGCAGCCCACAGTCCGGGACCCAGTACTTC. As protein: CASSPQSGTQYF.

The chain uses TRBV11-2 and TRBJ1-1, with D tentatively TRBD1 (5 bases). The V gene's germline CDR1 is SGHAT and CDR2 FQNNGV. This CDR3 has 12 residues. The V and J ends lost 7 bases and 8 bases respectively, with 14 bases between them. The CDR3 protein is CASTKGEAEAFF. CDR3 DNA sequence: TGTGCCAGCACTAAAGGGGAGGCGGAAGCTTTCTTT.

This clone was detected only a few times. The CDR3 loop is CASIETGKVTNEKLFF. Here the CDR3 DNA reads TGTGCCAGCATTGAGACAGGGAAGGTGACTAATGAAAAACTGTTTTTT. The V and J genes are TRBV7-9 and TRBJ1-4; TRBD1 matches 7 bases. The germline V gene encodes CDR1 SEHNR and CDR2 FQNEAQ (reference sequence). J lost 2 bases, V lost 7 bases, and 10 bases had no gene match. The CDR3 consists of 16 residues.

The chain joins TRBV9 to TRBJ1-3; 7 bases fit TRBD1. V lost 4 bases, J lost 2 bases, and 9 bases stayed unmatched. The CDR3 spans 16 residues. Germline values: CDR1 SGDLS, CDR2 YYNGEE. The CDR3 DNA reads TGTGCCAGCAGCCCGCATCCAGGGGGAGCTGGAAACACCATATATTTT. This sequence encodes CASSPHPGGAGNTIYF.

The chain couples TRBV9 to TRBJ2-3; no clear D gene. The V and J ends lost 7 bases and 0 bases respectively, with 12 bases between them. Germline lookup yields CDR1 SGDLS and CDR2 YYNGEE. CDR3 length: 14 amino acids. The CDR3 nucleotides are TGTGCCAGCGGATCGACACCCAGCACAGATACGCAGTATTTT. It yields the protein CASGSTPSTDTQYF.

The chain couples TRBV5-4 to TRBJ2-5, with D perhaps TRBD1 (6 bases). The CDR3 totals 15 residues. The ends were cut back, 4 bases at V and 4 bases at J, with 17 bases in the middle. CDR1 SGHNT and CDR2 YYREEE come from the germline V gene (reference sequence). The CDR3 region has the DNA TGTGCCAGCAGCCCTCCTTCGACAGGTATAGAGACCCAGTACTTC. Translated: CASSPPSTGIETQYF.

This chain joins TRBV9 and TRBJ1-1; D gene unclear. V was clipped by 3 bases and J by 4 bases, with 13 bases between them. Per the germline V gene, CDR1 is SGDLS and CDR2 is YYNGEE. The CDR3 length is 14 residues. The CDR3 reads CASSAGPRPTEAFF. As DNA, the CDR3 is TGTGCCAGCAGCGCCGGCCCGAGGCCCACTGAAGCTTTCTTT.

This clone occurred once. The genes are TRBV28 and TRBJ2-1, with D maybe TRBD1 (5 bases). The CDR3 loop spans 14 amino acids. CDR1 is MDHEN and CDR2 is SYDVKM in the germline V gene. Trimming shortened V by 5 bases and J by 3 bases, and 11 bases separated the two germline ends. CDR3 sequence (DNA): TGTGCCAGCAGTAAAGGGGAATACTACAATGAGCAGTTCTTC. Encoded protein: CASSKGEYYNEQFF.

This clone was counted a few times. The V call is TRBV7-8, the J call TRBJ1-5; perhaps TRBD1 as D (5 bases). Germline V lookup: CDR1 SGHVS, CDR2 FQNEAQ. This CDR3 is built from 15 residues. V lost 2 bases, J lost 5 bases, and 13 bases lay in between. DNA of the CDR3: TGTGCCAGCAGCTTATCGGCAGGGAGGTATCAGCCCCAGCATTTT. Its protein product is CASSLSAGRYQPQHF.

V gene TRBV7-3 combines with J gene TRBJ2-6; the D is unclear. Germline V CDR1 and CDR2: SGHTA, FQGTGA. V gave up 4 bases and J gave up 1 base, with 5 bases separating them. The CDR3 is 14 amino acids. The CDR3 nucleotides are TGTGCCAGCAGCTCTCTTTCTGGGGCCAACGTCCTGACTTTC. Its protein is CASSSLSGANVLTF.

CDR3 region: CASSPGTGDQPQHF. DNA of the CDR3: TGTGCCAGCAGTCCCGGGACAGGGGATCAGCCCCAGCATTTT. This rearrangement joins TRBV3-1 (or the pseudogene TRBV3-2) to TRBJ1-5, with TRBD1 matching over 10 bases. The V gene's germline CDR1 is LGHDT and CDR2 YNNKEL (reference sequence). V lost 6 bases to trimming and J lost 5 bases; unmatched junction nucleotides: 4. CDR3 size: 14 residues.

This clone was seen a few times. CDR3 nucleotide sequence: TGTGCCAGCTCACCACAAAATAATCCCTATGGCTACACCTTC. Protein: CASSPQNNPYGYTF. The genes are TRBV18 and TRBJ1-2; D call uncertain. Germline V gene data show CDR1 as KGHSH and CDR2 as LQKENI. The ends were cut back, 1 base at V and 4 bases at J, with 10 bases in the middle. This CDR3 has 14 residues.

Comment on this clone: The CDR3 ends on some other residue instead of the conserved phenylalanine or tryptophan, so this is likely a read error. The DNA is omitted, as the CDR3 cannot be located on it reliably, and the CDR3 follows TCRdb's listing. The chain's CDR3 is CASSSRQGGIML. The rearrangement joins TRBV18 to TRBJ2-7; the D call in the table, TRBD1, was not verified against the DNA. Germline V CDR1 and CDR2: KGHSH, LQKENI. The CDR3 adds up to 12 amino acids, both ends counted.

This rearrangement joins TRBV18 to TRBJ1-1, with D uncertain. Trimming left V 2 bases short and J 3 bases short, with 7 bases between. The CDR3 has 13 amino acids. Germline CDR1 is KGHSH and CDR2 is LQKENI. Written as DNA, the CDR3 is TGTGCCAGCTCACCATCGGTTGACACTGAAGCTTTCTTT. It is translated as CASSPSVDTEAFF.

This chain uses TRBV6-6 with TRBJ1-4, with 9 positions matching TRBD1. V trimming: 7 bases; J trimming: 7 bases; junction bases outside the gene matches: 7. Per the germline V gene, CDR1 is MNHNY and CDR2 is SVGAGI (reference sequence). This CDR3 is built from 14 residues. The CDR3: CASTERQGGEKLFF. The CDR3 DNA follows: TGTGCCAGCACCGAACGACAGGGGGGTGAAAAACTGTTTTTT.

J is TRBJ1-1 and V is TRBV6-2 or TRBV6-3, with a possible D match to TRBD1 (5 bases). Trimming pared 4 bases from V and 1 base from J, leaving 13 bases between. From germline, CDR1 is MNHEY and CDR2 SVGEGT. The CDR3 spans 15 residues. The chain's CDR3 is CASSSGGGGNTEAFF. CDR3 coding DNA: TGTGCCAGCAGTTCCGGTGGGGGAGGGAACACTGAAGCTTTCTTT.

This clone has only one observation. The chain has TRBV19 and TRBJ2-7; the D gene is possibly TRBD1 (7 bases). This CDR3 has 16 amino acids. Trimming removed 5 bases from V and 0 bases from J, with 17 bases in between. Germline V gives CDR1 LNHDA, CDR2 SQIVND (reference sequence). The CDR3, as DNA: TGTGCCAGTAGTGCATATCGCGGGACAGCCTCCTACGAGCAGTACTTC. Amino acids: CASSAYRGTASYEQYF.

In its sample, this clone was seen once. The V gene is TRBV9, the J gene TRBJ1-2; possible D gene TRBD1, 6 bases. From germline, CDR1 is SGDLS and CDR2 YYNGEE. The V gene lost 3 bases and the J gene lost 8 bases, with 17 bases spanning the gap. CDR3 size: 14 residues. DNA for the CDR3: TGTGCCAGCAGCGCAGGGAACCCCCAGGGGGGCTACACCTTC. Protein product: CASSAGNPQGGYTF.

A few counts support this clone. The V and J genes are TRBV6-5 and TRBJ1-3; no clear D gene. The CDR3 is made up of 12 amino acids. V was pared by 6 bases and J by 7 bases, with 10 bases between. Looked up from germline, CDR1 is MNHEY and CDR2 is SVGAGI. DNA for the CDR3: TGTGCCAGCAGCATCTCCGGGAACACCATATATTTT. As protein: CASSISGNTIYF.

This chain connects TRBV7-9 to TRBJ1-1; the D gene is possibly TRBD1 (6 bases). Trimming shortened V by 7 bases and J by 1 base, and 13 bases separated the two germline ends. Germline V lookup: CDR1 SEHNR, CDR2 FQNEAQ (reference sequence). The CDR3 is 14 amino acids. CDR3 nucleotides: TGTGCCAGCACTGGGGGGGCGCGGAACACTGAAGCTTTCTTT. Amino acid sequence: CASTGGARNTEAFF.

The chain employs TRBV6-2 or TRBV6-3 and TRBJ1-6; 8 nucleotides match TRBD1. The CDR3 contains 17 residues. The ends lost 0 bases at V and 5 bases at J; junction bases unmatched: 6. Germline V lookup: CDR1 MNHEY, CDR2 SVGEGT. The CDR3 protein is CASSYSFGTGDNSPLHF. DNA for the CDR3: TGTGCCAGCAGTTACTCTTTCGGGACAGGCGATAATTCACCCCTCCACTTT.

This clone was detected only a few times. This chain links TRBV3-1 (or the pseudogene TRBV3-2) with TRBJ1-2; D call uncertain. Trimming shortened V by 0 bases and J by 7 bases, and 9 bases separated the two germline ends. The CDR3 extends over 13 amino acids. Germline V gene lookup returns CDR1 LGHDT and CDR2 YNNKEL (reference sequence). The CDR3 here is CASSQDRVSGYTF. CDR3 sequence (DNA): TGTGCCAGCAGCCAAGATCGGGTTAGTGGCTACACCTTC.

The V and J genes are TRBV28 and TRBJ1-2, with 11 bases fitting TRBD1. Trimming took 8 bases from V and 2 from J; bases not matched to a gene: 7. The germline CDR1 and CDR2 sequences are MDHEN and SYDVKM. This CDR3 spans 15 amino acids. The CDR3 sequence: CASRDRGRGNYGYTF. The CDR3 DNA is TGTGCCAGCCGGGACAGGGGGAGGGGAAACTATGGCTACACCTTC.

The chain joins TRBV6-5 to TRBJ2-3; no firm D call. The CDR3 is made up of 10 amino acids. V lost 6 bases to trimming and J lost 4 bases, with 2 bases between them. Germline loops: CDR1 MNHEY, CDR2 SVGAGI. CDR3 loop: CASSSDTQYF. The CDR3 region has the DNA TGTGCCAGCAGCTCAGATACGCAGTATTTT.

The chain is built from TRBV7-3 and TRBJ1-1; 7 positions agree with TRBD1. This CDR3 comprises 17 residues. Germline lookup yields CDR1 SGHTA and CDR2 FQGTGA. The V gene end was trimmed by 1 base and the J gene end by 0 bases; junction bases not matched to a gene: 8. This CDR3 is CASSLSPGTALNTEAFF. Written as DNA, the CDR3 is TGTGCCAGCAGCTTAAGCCCCGGGACAGCCCTGAACACTGAAGCTTTCTTT.

The V gene is TRBV5-1, the J gene TRBJ2-5; D is possibly TRBD1 (6 bases). Looked up from germline, CDR1 is SGHRS and CDR2 is YFSETQ. Trimming left V 0 bases short and J 4 bases short, with 13 bases between. CDR3 size: 15 residues. CDR3 sequence (DNA): TGCGCCAGCAGCTTGGTGGGGACACCAAGAGAGACCCAGTACTTC. It codes for CASSLVGTPRETQYF. The full variable domain, rest sourced from reference TRBV5-1 and TRBJ2-5, is KAGVTQTPRYLIKTRGQQVTLSCSPISGHRSVSWYQQTPGQGLQFLFEYFSETQRNKGNFPGRFSGRQFSNSRSEMNVSTLELGDSALYLCASSLVGTPRETQYFGPGTRLLVL.

The rearrangement links TRBV19 to TRBJ1-2; tentatively, D is TRBD1 (5 bases). Germline V lookup: CDR1 LNHDA, CDR2 SQIVND (reference sequence). Between the trimmed V and J ends, which lost 7 bases and 4 bases, there was a span of 16 bases. The CDR3 loop spans 14 amino acids. The CDR3 here is CASNGRGRRYGYTF. The CDR3 coding sequence is TGTGCCAGTAACGGGAGGGGCCGACGCTATGGCTACACCTTC.

The chain carries TRBV7-2 and TRBJ2-1; D gene uncertain. V lost 2 bases and J lost 5, with 7 bases in between. The germline CDR1 and CDR2 sequences are SGHTA and FQGNSA. CDR3 length equals 13 residues. The CDR3 DNA reads TGTGCCAGCAGCTTACTACCCGACAATGAGCAGTTCTTC. This sequence encodes CASSLLPDNEQFF. Full variable domain (missing parts from reference TRBV7-2 and TRBJ2-1): GAGVSQSPSNKVTEKGKDVELRCDPISGHTALYWYRQSLGQGLEFLIYFQGNSAPDKSGLPSDRFSAERTGGSVSTLTIQRTQQEDSAVYLCASSLLPDNEQFFGPGTRLTVL.

The chain links TRBV19 to TRBJ1-2; 7 bases agree with TRBD1. Germline V gene data show CDR1 as LNHDA and CDR2 as SQIVND (reference sequence). V lost 6 bases and J lost 8; bases outside the gene matches: 9. The CDR3 has 13 residues. CDR3 region: CASRTGEFRGYTF. CDR3 bases: TGTGCCAGTAGAACAGGGGAGTTTCGCGGCTACACCTTC.

The V call is TRBV14, the J call TRBJ2-5; tentative D call: TRBD2 (5 bases). V was cut by 4 bases and J by 2 bases, with 11 bases left in between. Germline values: CDR1 SGHDN, CDR2 FVKESK. The CDR3 length is 14 residues. CDR3: CASSRPGWQETQYF. CDR3 DNA: TGTGCCAGCAGCCGGCCGGGATGGCAAGAGACCCAGTACTTC.

CDR3 sequence reads: CASRQGMNTEAFF. CDR3 in DNA: TGTGCCAGCAGGCAGGGGATGAACACTGAAGCTTTCTTT. The chain carries TRBV2 and TRBJ1-1; TRBD1 is a possible D gene (6 bases). Germline CDR1 SNHLY, CDR2 FYNNEI. CDR3 length equals 13 residues. Trimming cost V 6 bases and J 0 bases, with 8 bases left between them.